The 18 T cell receptor beta chains in this list originate from one sample, sequenced in a study of metastatic and nonmetastatic thyroid tumors. Each patient went into thyroid surgery without having received any treatment. With MiXCR, TCRdb reprocessed the PCR reads. The sample has about 15,000 clones, about 22% seen once. The sample comprised adjacent normal tissue. The origin of the receptors is a female donor with papillary thyroid cancer or a benign thyroid nodule (not recorded which). Some clones in this sample may be carry-over from other donors' samples.

The CDR3 here is CASSFVHEQYF. The CDR3, as DNA: TGTGCCAGCAGCTTCGTCCACGAGCAGTACTTC. The chain joins TRBV7-2 to TRBJ2-7; D uncertain. CDR3 size: 11 residues. The germline V gene encodes CDR1 SGHTA and CDR2 FQGNSA. Between the trimmed V and J ends, which lost 3 bases and 5 bases, there was a span of 5 bases.

The rearrangement uses TRBV5-1 and TRBJ2-7; 10 bases line up with TRBD1. CDR1 SGHRS and CDR2 YFSETQ come from the germline V gene. CDR3 length: 21 residues. V was pared by 0 bases and J by 0 bases, with 18 bases of the junction left unmatched. The CDR3 loop is CASSLASSGTGAARGSYEQYF. The CDR3 DNA reads as TGCGCCAGCAGCTTGGCTTCGTCCGGGACAGGGGCCGCGAGGGGCTCCTACGAGCAGTACTTC. The whole variable domain, filled in from reference TRBV5-1 and TRBJ2-7, reads KAGVTQTPRYLIKTRGQQVTLSCSPISGHRSVSWYQQTPGQGLQFLFEYFSETQRNKGNFPGRFSGRQFSNSRSEMNVSTLELGDSALYLCASSLASSGTGAARGSYEQYFGPGTRLTVT.

The rearrangement links TRBV9 to TRBJ2-2; TRBD2 is a possible D gene (7 bases). V was pared by 4 bases and J by 4 bases, with 20 bases between. There are 17 residues in the CDR3. The germline CDR1 and CDR2 sequences are SGDLS and YYNGEE. CDR3 coding DNA: TGTGCCAGCAGCCCATTCCTCTCGGGGGGCTCCACCGGGGAGCTGTTTTTT. Translation gives CASSPFLSGGSTGELFF.

The chain employs TRBV5-6 and TRBJ2-3; TRBD1 might be the D (6 bases). This CDR3 has 18 residues. Germline-derived CDR1 and CDR2 are SGHDT and YYEEEE. Trimming removed 4 bases at V and 2 bases at J, with 23 bases between. CDR3: CASSPEGRGALITDTQYF. The CDR3 DNA follows: TGTGCCAGCAGCCCCGAGGGCAGGGGAGCGCTCATCACAGATACGCAGTATTTT.

This clone was found a few times. Written as DNA, the CDR3 is TGCAGTGCTGGCAGGGTATCGGGCTACGAGCAGTACTTC. Translation: CSAGRVSGYEQYF. V usage is TRBV20-1 and J usage is TRBJ2-7; D possibly corresponds to TRBD1 (5 bases). Trimming shortened V by 5 bases and J by 3 bases, and 14 bases separated the two germline ends. Germline CDR1 is DFQATT and CDR2 is SNEGSKA (reference sequence). This CDR3 is 13 amino acids long.

The chain uses TRBV5-1 and TRBJ2-5; no definite D call. The CDR3 runs 15 residues. The V and J ends lost 0 bases and 4 bases respectively, with 13 bases between them. Germline values: CDR1 SGHRS, CDR2 YFSETQ. The CDR3: CASSLGPNLSETQYF. In nucleotides, the CDR3 is TGCGCCAGCAGCTTGGGGCCTAATTTGTCAGAGACCCAGTACTTC.

The chain is built from TRBV20-1 and TRBJ2-1; 7 bases are shared with TRBD2. Germline V gives CDR1 DFQATT, CDR2 SNEGSKA (reference sequence). V was pared by 0 bases and J by 0 bases, with 5 bases of the junction left unmatched. The CDR3 has 16 residues. The CDR3 nucleotides are TGCAGTGCTAGAGATCATCTAGCGGCCTCCTACAATGAGCAGTTCTTC. Translated: CSARDHLAASYNEQFF.

The chain carries TRBV5-1 and TRBJ2-7; D might be TRBD2 (6 bases). Germline V gene lookup returns CDR1 SGHRS and CDR2 YFSETQ. Between the trimmed V and J ends, which lost 0 bases and 1 base, there was a span of 14 bases. The CDR3 extends over 16 amino acids. CDR3 region: CASSLAGGTVSYEQYF. The CDR3 DNA is TGCGCCAGCAGCTTGGCTGGGGGGACGGTATCCTACGAGCAGTACTTC. Using reference TRBV5-1 and TRBJ2-7 for the parts outside the CDR3, the full variable domain is KAGVTQTPRYLIKTRGQQVTLSCSPISGHRSVSWYQQTPGQGLQFLFEYFSETQRNKGNFPGRFSGRQFSNSRSEMNVSTLELGDSALYLCASSLAGGTVSYEQYFGPGTRLTVT.

This clone was seen only a few times. The CDR3 nucleotides read TGTGCCAGCAGGCGGGGCGATGCTGGCTACACCTTC. It specifies CASRRGDAGYTF. The chain links TRBV12-3 or TRBV12-4 to TRBJ1-2; a weak D match, TRBD1 (5 bases). This CDR3 has 12 amino acids. V lost 6 bases and J 7 bases, leaving 12 bases between the germline ends.

This clone was detected once. V and J are TRBV18 and TRBJ1-2; a possible D gene is TRBD1 (6 bases). This CDR3 spans 13 amino acids. Deletions cut 2 bases from V and 12 bases from J, with 16 bases between. The germline CDR1 and CDR2 sequences are KGHSH and LQKENI. The CDR3 sequence is CASSPVQGGGDTF. The CDR3 nucleotides read TGTGCCAGCTCACCAGTACAGGGAGGAGGGGACACCTTC.

This clone has more than one count but fewer than ten. The chain is built from TRBV27 and TRBJ1-1; unclear D gene. Per germline, CDR1 MNHEY and CDR2 SMNVEV (reference sequence). This CDR3 has 13 amino acids. V was shortened by 7 bases and J by 4 bases, with 13 bases between the two germline ends. The CDR3 is CASTPRAGTEAFF. DNA of the CDR3: TGTGCCAGCACGCCCCGGGCGGGCACTGAAGCTTTCTTT.

This clone occurred a few times. V usage is TRBV12-3 or TRBV12-4 and J usage is TRBJ1-1; no definite D call. Trimming removed 2 bases at V and 4 bases at J, with 8 bases between. There are 13 residues in the CDR3. The CDR3 is CASSLPPGTEAFF. CDR3 nucleotides: TGTGCCAGCAGTTTACCCCCGGGCACTGAAGCTTTCTTT.

By share, this clone counts as large. The V and J genes are TRBV28 and TRBJ1-1; D is possibly TRBD1 (6 bases). V gave up 1 base and J gave up 11 bases, with 17 bases separating them. The germline V gene encodes CDR1 MDHEN and CDR2 SYDVKM. This CDR3 has 14 residues. In nucleotides, the CDR3 is TGTGCCAGCAGTTTATCCGGCTCGGGGGCCGGGGCTTTCTTT. Translated: CASSLSGSGAGAFF. Full variable domain (remainder filled in from reference TRBV28 and TRBJ1-1): DVKVTQSSRYLVKRTGEKVFLECVQDMDHENMFWYRQDPGLGLRLIYFSYDVKMKEKGDIPEGYSVSREKKERFSLILESASTNQTSMYLCASSLSGSGAGAFFGQGTRLTVV.

By frequency in the sample, this clone is large. The chain combines TRBV20-1 with TRBJ1-6; D is uncertain. CDR1 is DFQATT, CDR2 SNEGSKA, per germline (reference sequence). The CDR3 contains 13 residues. V was cut by 0 bases and J by 5 bases, with 5 bases left in between. The CDR3 sequence is CSARDLNNSPLHF. The CDR3 DNA reads TGCAGTGCTAGAGATCTTAATAATTCACCCCTCCACTTT.

This clone is termed large. The chain is built from TRBV5-6 and TRBJ2-7, with a possible D match to TRBD1 (6 bases). The CDR3 contains 14 residues. Germline values: CDR1 SGHDT, CDR2 YYEEEE. V lost 0 bases, J lost 3 bases, and 10 bases lay in between. The CDR3 is CASSLGQVYYEQYF. The CDR3, as DNA: TGTGCCAGCAGCTTGGGACAGGTGTACTACGAGCAGTACTTC.

In its sample, this clone was seen many times. The chain joins TRBV6-1 to TRBJ1-3; D gene uncertain. The CDR3 contains 14 residues. Trimming left V 2 bases short and J 4 bases short, with 9 bases between. Germline assignment: CDR1 MNHNS and CDR2 SASEGT. CDR3 nucleotides: TGTGCCAGCAGTGAATCGAGGATCGGAAACACCATATATTTT. The encoded protein is CASSESRIGNTIYF.

This rearrangement joins TRBV3-1 to TRBJ1-1; D is perhaps TRBD1 (5 bases). The CDR3 runs 12 residues. Germline values: CDR1 LGHDT, CDR2 YNNKEL (reference sequence). V was pared by 6 bases and J by 4 bases, with 9 bases between. In nucleotides, the CDR3 is TGTGCCAGCAGGCAGGGTGTCACTGAAGCTTTCTTT. Translated: CASRQGVTEAFF. The full variable domain, completed using reference TRBV3-1 and TRBJ1-1, is DTAVSQTPKYLVTQMGNDKSIKCEQNLGHDTMYWYKQDSKKFLKIMFSYNNKELIINETVPNRFSPKSPDKAHLNLHINSLELGDSAVYFCASRQGVTEAFFGQGTRLTVV.

The chain combines TRBV20-1 with TRBJ1-2; TRBD1 is a possible D gene (5 bases). The CDR3 extends over 15 amino acids. V was trimmed by 3 bases and J by 2 bases, leaving 16 bases between them. CDR1 and CDR2 from the germline V gene are DFQATT and SNEGSKA (reference sequence). The CDR3 region is CSARDPGYPNYGYTF. In DNA, the CDR3 is TGCAGTGCTAGGGATCCAGGGTACCCAAACTATGGCTACACCTTC.